This TCR beta chain was documented in a study of circulating CD8 cells and anti-PD-1 response in melanoma (dated by TCRdb to about 2020). Study-level background: Nivolumab was administered to patients intravenously at 3 mg/kg every 2 weeks. Patients with complete or partial responses were classified as responders, and patients with stable or progressive disease (RECIST v1.1) were classified as non-responders. In on-treatment samples, a biotinylated anti-human IgG4 antibody was used to detect PD-1. A total of 11 melanoma patients were included in the TCR repertoire analysis, 4 of them responders and 7 non-responders. The melanoma cohort included approximately 13 patients, of whom seven received anti-PD-1 as first-line therapy and six had previously received targeted therapy or immunotherapy.

Reads for this sample came from a NextSeq 500. Starting from roughly 16 ng of total RNA, TCR libraries were made with the QIAseq Immune Repertoire RNA Library Kit, Human TCR Panel. TCR libraries were sequenced on an Illumina NextSeq with a Mid Output V2 kit, using asymmetric 261x41 paired-end reads. Each TCR library was diluted to roughly 4 nM, pooled, denatured and loaded at approximately 0.96 pM. Regarding the original processing steps: The QIAGEN GeneGlobe Data Analysis Center was used to process TCR FASTQ files, and downstream analysis was done in R 3.5.2. To get clonality, Shannon entropy was normalized by the log of the number of unique productive sequences and the result was subtracted from one. For each subset, Fisher exact tests at 5% FDR were used to find TRA or TRB clonotypes whose abundance differed between baseline and M1. Differentially abundant clonotypes were categorized as emerging, expanding, contracting or non-expanding/contracting. Repertoire overlap between patients was measured with Morisita's overlap index. TCRdb reprocessing: public reads trimmed at Q25 with fastp, clones called with MiXCR, in-frame beta chains kept. Here each entry gathers all rows of one CDR3 protein and keeps the most common genes and DNA. The V and J calls were determined by TCRdb, not by the authors. This sample is represented by around 290 distinct CDR3 sequences; about 4.5% of them were singletons. The top ten clones comprise under 30% of the sample.

This clonotype qualifies as large (0.1 to 1%). Its antigen remains unidentified. Nothing much larger sits one base from this clone, and base qualities are not available. Using a BD FACSAria II cell sorter, four subsets defined by PD-1 and/or TIGIT were sorted out of live CD3+CD8+TCRalphabeta+ cells. To characterize how relevant each subset is to anti-PD-1 therapy response, circulating CD8 T cells were sorted into four subsets based on PD-1 and TIGIT expression. Both TCR alpha and TCR beta chains were sequenced from each sorted CD8 T-cell subset. Peripheral blood was collected at three points: before the first anti-PD-1 injection, after two injections and after four injections. PBMCs were isolated immediately by Ficoll gradient centrifugation. Until use, PBMCs were cryopreserved in liquid nitrogen in RPMI containing about 20% FCS and about 10% DMSO. After thawing, PBMCs were stained with a viability dye and with antibodies against CD3, CD8alpha, TCRalphabeta, PD-1 and TIGIT. The RNeasy Kit was used to extract total RNA, and all samples came in with a RIN above 7.

General conclusions and limits of the study: Because of limited material, replicates were generally not included when the experiments were performed. Only baseline and M1 samples, drawn from a small cohort with few responders, went into the published TCR repertoire comparisons. Tumor material was not accessible, so tumor reactivity was assessed by peptide assays on expanded sorted subsets instead. The highest diversity was observed in the DNEG repertoire, similar and higher clonality was shown by the PD-1 and DPOS repertoires, and the lowest diversity was found in the TIGIT repertoires. The cohort mixed treatment-naive and previously treated patients, which the authors noted could influence results. Repertoires were largely private between subsets, with under 8% of TRB clonotypes shared at M1; sharing was highest between DPOS and TIGIT.

Counted from cysteine to phenylalanine, this CDR3 has 15 amino acids. Only the CDR3 DNA is retained, 45 bases long and in frame from the first base. Trimming costs V 1 base and J 6 bases, and their ends lie 16 bases apart. CDR1 and CDR2 were assigned from the germline V gene as SGHTA and FQGNSA. Here the chain combines TRBV7-2 and TRBJ2-7; the D gene is perhaps TRBD1, on 5 matching bases. The TCR originated in a human donor with melanoma. The sample in question was CD8+ T cells from PBMCs, obtained at baseline or after one month of anti-PD-1 therapy (not recorded which). The DNA reads TGTGCCAGCAGCTTAGAGCTTACAGGCTGGGTCGAGCAGTACTTC. This is translated as CASSLELTGWVEQYF. The CDR3 plus the reference TRBV7-2 and TRBJ2-7 genes for the other parts give the full variable domain: GAGVSQSPSNKVTEKGKDVELRCDPISGHTALYWYRQSLGQGLEFLIYFQGNSAPDKSGLPSDRFSAERTGGSVSTLTIQRTQQEDSAVYLCASSLELTGWVEQYFGPGTRLTVT.